One and the same sample provided the 16 T cell receptor beta chains below, sequenced in a study of CD8+ T cells in alopecia areata. As the sequencing template, cDNA was produced by extracting RNA and reverse transcribing it. Only in-frame clones appear in the TCRdb table, and some are missing; sequencing was by immunoSEQ multiplex PCR. The table lists roughly 200,000 clones, roughly two fifths of them singletons. Treatment here: oral pan-JAK inhibitor, 5-10 mg twice daily. The material sequenced was CD4+ T cells sorted from blood, taken between weeks 30 and 35, from a patient treated with tofacitinib. The receptors come from a human donor with alopecia areata.

This clone was observed a handful of times. The chain employs TRBV28 and TRBJ2-7; D call uncertain. V was clipped by 3 bases and J by 3 bases, with 3 bases between them. There are 11 residues in the CDR3. CDR1 is MDHEN and CDR2 is SYDVKM in the germline V gene. CDR3: CASSFRYEQYF. The CDR3 DNA is TGTGCCAGCAGTTTTCGCTACGAGCAGTACTTC. The full variable domain, its missing parts supplied by reference TRBV28 and TRBJ2-7, is DVKVTQSSRYLVKRTGEKVFLECVQDMDHENMFWYRQDPGLGLRLIYFSYDVKMKEKGDIPEGYSVSREKKERFSLILESASTNQTSMYLCASSFRYEQYFGPGTRLTVT.

This chain links TRBV6-5 with TRBJ2-7; 8 bases are a match to TRBD2. The CDR3 length is 11 residues. In germline, CDR1 is MNHEY, CDR2 SVGAGI. The V gene end was trimmed by 6 bases and the J gene end by 9 bases; junction bases not matched to a gene: 4. The CDR3 protein is CASRIGTRQYF. As DNA, the CDR3 is TGTGCCAGCAGAATTGGGACTAGGCAGTACTTC.

This sequence joins TRBV5-1 and TRBJ1-2; 9 positions agree with TRBD1. V lost 4 bases and J lost 7; bases outside the gene matches: 8. The CDR3 is 14 amino acids. The germline gives CDR1 SGHRS, CDR2 YFSETQ. CDR3 sequence reads: CASSLGTGLSGYTF. In nucleotides, the CDR3 is TGCGCCAGCAGCCTGGGGACAGGGTTGAGTGGCTACACCTTC.

In this sample, this clone turned up a few times. This chain links TRBV6-6 with TRBJ2-3; 7 bases align to TRBD1. The germline CDR1 and CDR2 sequences are MNHNY and SVGAGI (reference sequence). This CDR3 is 15 amino acids long. J gave up 2 bases and V 6 bases, and 8 bases lay outside the gene matches. The CDR3 sequence is CASRRTGRATDTQYF. CDR3 bases: TGTGCCAGCAGACGGACAGGTCGGGCCACAGATACGCAGTATTTT.

V is TRBV2 and J is TRBJ1-2; no firm D call. This CDR3 has 13 residues. The germline V and J ends were trimmed by 2 bases and 6 bases, with 10 bases remaining between them. CDR1 and CDR2 (germline): SNHLY, FYNNEI. In DNA form, the CDR3 reads TGTGCCAGCAGTGAATCTGCGTACGATGGCTACACCTTC. It specifies CASSESAYDGYTF.

The CDR3 nucleotides read TGTGCCAGCAGCTTAGCCACGCGGCTTTCTGGAAACACCATATATTTT. Translating gives CASSLATRLSGNTIYF. This sequence joins TRBV7-6 and TRBJ1-3; D is ambiguous. Germline V gives CDR1 SGHVS, CDR2 FNYEAQ. This CDR3 contains 16 residues. Trimming removed 0 bases from V and 1 base from J, with 10 bases in between.

This clone was found once. V usage is TRBV30 and J usage is TRBJ2-1; 11 bases are a match to TRBD2. The length of the CDR3 is 14 residues. With 4 bases clipped from V and 3 bases from J, the junction kept 2 bases outside the gene matches. Germline V gene data show CDR1 as GTSNPN and CDR2 as SVGIG (reference sequence). CDR3 loop: CAWTGTSGYNEQFF. CDR3 sequence (DNA): TGTGCCTGGACTGGGACTAGCGGCTACAATGAGCAGTTCTTC.

The V call is TRBV6-6, the J call TRBJ1-4; D gene unclear. The CDR3 extends over 12 amino acids. The V and J ends lost 8 bases and 7 bases respectively, with 11 bases between them. Germline CDR1 and CDR2: MNHNY and SVGAGI (reference sequence). This chain's CDR3 is CASGYSGEKLFF. The DNA of the CDR3 is TGTGCCAGCGGGTACAGTGGTGAAAAACTGTTTTTT.

The chain recombines TRBV7-2 with TRBJ2-3; unclear D gene. Germline loops: CDR1 SGHTA, CDR2 FQGNSA. This CDR3 comprises 14 residues. The ends were cut back, 5 bases at V and 8 bases at J, with 17 bases in the middle. The CDR3 coding sequence is TGTGCCAGCAGCCAATCGGTGAAGGGAACTACGCAGTATTTT. It translates to CASSQSVKGTTQYF.

The CDR3 bases are TGTGCCAGCAGCCCAGTTGTATCAAGGACTCGCTATGGCGCAGATACGCAGTATTTT. Translating it yields CASSPVVSRTRYGADTQYF. The chain uses TRBV7-9 and TRBJ2-3; a weak D match, TRBD2 (5 bases). The CDR3 runs 19 residues. Germline-derived CDR1 and CDR2 are SEHNR and FQNEAQ (reference sequence). V dropped 5 bases and J dropped 4 bases, with 28 bases sitting between them.

The chain employs TRBV5-1 and TRBJ2-1; 8 nucleotides align to TRBD2. Trimming cost V 1 base and J 2 bases; bases outside gene matches: 11. Germline V lookup: CDR1 SGHRS, CDR2 YFSETQ. CDR3 length equals 18 residues. The CDR3 loop reads CASSLSANGLAAYNEQFF. DNA of the CDR3: TGCGCCAGCAGCTTGAGTGCTAACGGACTAGCCGCCTACAATGAGCAGTTCTTC. The variable domain in full, with the rest retrieved from reference TRBV5-1 and TRBJ2-1, is KAGVTQTPRYLIKTRGQQVTLSCSPISGHRSVSWYQQTPGQGLQFLFEYFSETQRNKGNFPGRFSGRQFSNSRSEMNVSTLELGDSALYLCASSLSANGLAAYNEQFFGPGTRLTVL.

The rearrangement links TRBV6-6 to TRBJ2-3; D perhaps matches TRBD1 (5 bases). The CDR3 has 13 amino acids. The V end was cut by 4 bases, the J end by 2 bases, with 7 bases between. The germline CDR1 and CDR2 sequences are MNHNY and SVGAGI (reference sequence). For the CDR3, the DNA is TGTGCCAGCAGTTTACAGGACACAGATACGCAGTATTTT. Its translation is CASSLQDTDTQYF.

This sequence joins TRBV6-1 and TRBJ1-5; the match to TRBD1 covers 9 bases. The CDR3 length is 14 residues. The V segment lost 8 bases and the J segment 5 bases; nucleotides outside the gene matches: 7. Germline loops: CDR1 MNHNS, CDR2 SASEGT. The CDR3 reads CASGPGQGYQPQHF. CDR3 bases: TGTGCCAGCGGGCCGGGACAGGGATATCAGCCCCAGCATTTT.

The rearrangement uses TRBV29-1 and TRBJ2-5; D possibly corresponds to TRBD1 (7 bases). The V gene's germline CDR1 is SQVTM and CDR2 ANQGSEA. Trimming stripped 6 bases from V and 5 bases from J, with 16 bases between. The CDR3 has 13 residues. The CDR3 DNA reads as TGCAGCGTCCACGGGGGCAGGGGGGAGACCCAGTACTTC. This gives the protein CSVHGGRGETQYF.

The count of this clone is one. The chain recombines TRBV5-1 with TRBJ2-5; 7 bases fit TRBD2. Germline V gives CDR1 SGHRS, CDR2 YFSETQ. The junction had 10 bases not matched to a gene; V was cut back by 0 bases and J by 5 bases. The CDR3 has 16 amino acids. As DNA, the CDR3 is TGCGCCAGCAGCTTGGGATCTAGCGGTGCGGGGGAGACCCAGTACTTC. It is translated as CASSLGSSGAGETQYF.

The V call is TRBV7-8, the J call TRBJ2-7; D not certain. This CDR3 has 13 amino acids. The V gene's germline CDR1 is SGHVS and CDR2 FQNEAQ. Trimming removed 1 base at V and 1 base at J, with 5 bases between. The CDR3 loop reads CASSLGDSYEQYF. Written as DNA, the CDR3 is TGTGCCAGCAGCTTAGGGGATTCCTACGAGCAGTACTTC.